This TCR beta chain was recorded in a study of blood T cell repertoires in COVID-19. It was within 2 weeks before study entry that exposed participants met a COVID-19 case. There are 15 residues in the CDR3. Trimming cost V 3 bases and J 6 bases; bases outside gene matches: 6. The germline V gene encodes CDR1 SGHNT and CDR2 YENEEA. Authors' data handling: Amplification from reference gene primers served as the basis for estimated nucleated cell counts. Clones were read by immunoSEQ multiplex PCR, and TCRdb kept only the in-frame ones, dropping some. The V and J calls and clone size are taken from that table; D and trimming were inferred from the DNA. The data show over 200,000 clones, with less than 90% seen just once and around 4.5% held by the top ten.

Sequencing was performed on PBMCs or T cells enriched from blood (not recorded which). The TCR sequence derives from a woman in her twenties or thirties who had been exposed to COVID-19. The chain has TRBV11-3 and TRBJ2-2; TRBD1 matches at 8 bases. As DNA, the CDR3 is TGTGCCAGCAGCTTGTCAGGGGGCGATGCCGGGGAGCTGTTTTTT. Translation: CASSLSGGDAGELFF.